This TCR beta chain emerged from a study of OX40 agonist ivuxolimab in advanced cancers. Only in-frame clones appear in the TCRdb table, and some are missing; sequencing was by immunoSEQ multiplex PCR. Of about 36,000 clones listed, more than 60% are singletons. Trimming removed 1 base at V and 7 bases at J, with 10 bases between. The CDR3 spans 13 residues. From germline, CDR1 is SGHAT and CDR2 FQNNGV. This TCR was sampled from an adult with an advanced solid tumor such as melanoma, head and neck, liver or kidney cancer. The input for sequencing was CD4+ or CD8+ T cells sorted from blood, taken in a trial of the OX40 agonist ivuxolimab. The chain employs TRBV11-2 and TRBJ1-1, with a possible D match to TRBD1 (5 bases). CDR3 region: CASSLGLQVEAFF. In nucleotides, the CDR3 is TGTGCCAGCAGCTTAGGTTTACAGGTTGAAGCTTTCTTT. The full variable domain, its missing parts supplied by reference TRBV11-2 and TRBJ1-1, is EAGVAQSPRYKIIEKRQSVAFWCNPISGHATLYWYQQILGQGPKLLIQFQNNGVVDDSQLPKDRFSAERLKGVDSTLKIQPAKLEDSAVYLCASSLGLQVEAFFGQGTRLTVV.